These 32 T cell receptor beta chains were sequenced from one sample in a study of blood T cell repertoires in COVID-19. Assay used: immunoSEQ multiplex PCR; TCRdb lists only in-frame clones, some missing. This table has 100,000 to 150,000 clones, around 87% appearing once. Input material: peripheral blood. The receptors derive from a woman aged 60-75 years with acute or convalescent COVID-19.

The chain uses TRBV14 and TRBJ1-1, with TRBD1 matching over 10 bases. CDR1 is SGHDN, CDR2 FVKESK, per germline. CDR3 length: 16 residues. Trimming at V came to 4 bases and at J to 3 bases, leaving 8 bases not matched to a gene. The CDR3 spells CASSPLTGGRDTEAFF. CDR3 bases: TGTGCCAGCAGCCCTTTGACAGGGGGCAGGGACACTGAAGCTTTCTTT.

This rearrangement joins TRBV20-1 to TRBJ1-1; D gene unclear. V lost 3 bases and J 8 bases, leaving 10 bases between the germline ends. The germline gives CDR1 DFQATT, CDR2 SNEGSKA (reference sequence). The CDR3 contains 11 residues. For the CDR3, the DNA is TGCAGTGCTAGTAGAGAGAGGGAAGCTTTCTTT. The encoded protein is CSASREREAFF.

This chain links TRBV27 with TRBJ2-7; TRBD2 matches at 9 bases. CDR3 length: 15 residues. V lost 3 bases, J lost 4 bases, and 7 bases stayed unmatched. Per the germline V gene, CDR1 is MNHEY and CDR2 is SMNVEV (reference sequence). The CDR3 nucleotides read TGTGCCAGCAGTTTGATGTGGCGGGAGGGTTACGAGCAGTACTTC. Protein product: CASSLMWREGYEQYF.

The V gene is TRBV5-1, the J gene TRBJ2-3; TRBD1 agrees at 9 bases. The germline V gene has CDR1 SGHRS and CDR2 YFSETQ. The CDR3 sequence is 15 residues long. Trimming took 4 bases from V and 3 from J; bases not matched to a gene: 6. CDR3 in DNA: TGCGCCAGCAGCCACGGACAGGGGTGGACAGATACGCAGTATTTT. It is translated as CASSHGQGWTDTQYF.

The J gene is TRBJ1-4, the V gene TRBV3-1 (or the pseudogene TRBV3-2), with a tentative D call TRBD1 (5 bases). The V gene's germline CDR1 is LGHDT and CDR2 YNNKEL (reference sequence). The CDR3 contains 13 residues. Trimming removed 4 bases at V and 4 bases at J, with 7 bases between. The CDR3 region is CASSRQINEKLFF. CDR3 sequence (DNA): TGTGCCAGCAGCCGACAGATTAATGAAAAACTGTTTTTT.

The rearrangement joins TRBV5-4 to TRBJ1-5; 7 bases match TRBD1. V lost 4 bases and J lost 6; bases outside the gene matches: 4. Germline V CDR1 and CDR2: SGHNT, YYREEE (reference sequence). CDR3 length: 13 amino acids. The chain's CDR3 is CASSTGVAQPQHF. CDR3 nucleotide sequence: TGTGCCAGCAGCACAGGGGTGGCTCAGCCCCAGCATTTT.

V gene TRBV7-9 combines with J gene TRBJ2-4; 7 nucleotides align to TRBD1. The length of the CDR3 is 13 residues. From germline, CDR1 is SEHNR and CDR2 FQNEAQ (reference sequence). The ends lost 1 base at V and 15 bases at J; junction bases unmatched: 9. The CDR3 spells CASSLGDRTTGYF. CDR3 coding DNA: TGTGCCAGCAGCTTAGGGGACAGAACTACAGGGTACTTC.

The J gene is TRBJ1-6, the V gene TRBV28; D perhaps matches TRBD1 (6 bases). Germline values: CDR1 MDHEN, CDR2 SYDVKM. Trimming cost V 6 bases and J 9 bases, with 6 bases left between them. The CDR3 is made up of 11 amino acids. CDR3 region: CASRTGSPLHF. Here the CDR3 DNA reads TGTGCCAGCAGGACAGGTTCACCCCTCCACTTT.

The chain recombines TRBV28 with TRBJ2-3; tentative D call: TRBD2 (6 bases). This CDR3 has 14 residues. Between the trimmed V and J ends, which lost 4 bases and 2 bases, there was a span of 10 bases. Germline V lookup: CDR1 MDHEN, CDR2 SYDVKM. CDR3 amino acids: CASSSRETTDTQYF. CDR3 nucleotides: TGTGCCAGCAGTTCTCGGGAGACCACAGATACGCAGTATTTT.

The chain uses TRBV25-1 and TRBJ1-2; a weak D match, TRBD1 (5 bases). The CDR3 runs 13 residues. Germline-derived CDR1 and CDR2 are MGHDK and SYGVNS. Between the trimmed V and J ends, which lost 8 bases and 1 base, there was a span of 11 bases. The CDR3 DNA reads TGTGCCAGCCGCGGACAAATTAACTATGGCTACACCTTC. As protein: CASRGQINYGYTF.

The chain is built from TRBV6-5 and TRBJ1-2; a weak D match, TRBD1 (6 bases). Germline loops: CDR1 MNHEY, CDR2 SVGAGI. The length of the CDR3 is 15 residues. Trimming stripped 7 bases from V and 6 bases from J, with 21 bases between. The CDR3 region is CASNENNRVGNGYTF. The CDR3 region has the DNA TGTGCCAGCAACGAAAATAACAGGGTAGGAAATGGCTACACCTTC.

Many counts were recorded for this clone. The chain combines TRBV19 with TRBJ1-4; the match to TRBD1 covers 8 bases. The CDR3 has 15 amino acids. Germline V gene sequence: CDR1 LNHDA, CDR2 SQIVND (reference sequence). With V trimmed by 3 bases and J by 0 bases, 0 bases remained unmatched. This CDR3 is CASSMGQATNEKLFF. CDR3 in DNA: TGTGCCAGTAGTATGGGACAGGCAACTAATGAAAAACTGTTTTTT.

This clone has only one observation. V is TRBV28 and J is TRBJ1-1; TRBD1 aligns across 9 bases. CDR1 MDHEN and CDR2 SYDVKM come from the germline V gene. V dropped 6 bases and J dropped 4; count of bases not matched to a gene: 6. The CDR3 length is 14 residues. CDR3 DNA: TGTGCCAGCAGCTGGGGACAGGGTGTCACTGAAGCTTTCTTT. This sequence encodes CASSWGQGVTEAFF.

This chain links TRBV7-3 with TRBJ2-1, with 9 positions matching TRBD2. This CDR3 has 15 residues. The germline gives CDR1 SGHTA, CDR2 FQGTGA. The junction had 7 bases not matched to a gene; V was cut back by 5 bases and J by 5 bases. The CDR3 here is CASSETSGTNNEQFF. In DNA form, the CDR3 reads TGTGCCAGCAGCGAGACTAGCGGAACGAACAATGAGCAGTTCTTC.

This clone came up a few times. The chain is built from TRBV10-3 and TRBJ2-5, with 15 bases aligning to TRBD2. The J segment lost 5 bases and the V segment lost 3 bases, leaving 1 base of the junction unmatched. Germline-derived CDR1 and CDR2 are ENHRY and SYGVKD. CDR3 length: 15 residues. Here the CDR3 DNA reads TGTGCCATCAGTGATGGACTAGCGGGAGGGGAGACCCAGTACTTC. It translates to CAISDGLAGGETQYF.

The V call is TRBV5-7, the J call TRBJ1-5; 7 positions agree with TRBD1. TRBV5-7 is known as an ORF, though its function is uncertain. J was trimmed by 7 bases and V by 4 bases; bases with no gene match: 8. This CDR3 has 14 amino acids. This CDR3 is CASSKTGTVQPQHF. In DNA, the CDR3 is TGTGCCAGCAGCAAGACAGGGACGGTCCAGCCCCAGCATTTT.

The chain links TRBV2 to TRBJ2-3; D is uncertain. The ends were cut back, 8 bases at V and 0 bases at J, with 15 bases in the middle. The germline V gene encodes CDR1 SNHLY and CDR2 FYNNEI. This CDR3 has 15 amino acids. The CDR3 loop reads CASCRLTSSTDTQYF. CDR3 nucleotides: TGTGCCAGCTGCAGGTTAACTTCTAGCACAGATACGCAGTATTTT.

J is TRBJ1-2 and V is TRBV6-6, with 8 bases matching TRBD1. Looked up from germline, CDR1 is MNHNY and CDR2 is SVGAGI (reference sequence). The V gene end was trimmed by 6 bases and the J gene end by 1 base; junction bases not matched to a gene: 10. The CDR3 spans 16 residues. CDR3 sequence: CASSSGQGGNNYGYTF. CDR3 in DNA: TGTGCCAGCAGCTCAGGACAGGGAGGCAATAACTATGGCTACACCTTC.

The chain combines TRBV12-5 with TRBJ1-1, with 7 bases matching TRBD1. There are 16 residues in the CDR3. CDR1 and CDR2 (germline): LGHNT, FRNRAP. The trim removed 0 bases at V and 5 bases at J, leaving 9 bases unmatched. For the CDR3, the DNA is TGTGCTAGTGGTTTGGTCGTAATACAGGGGAGGACTGAAGCTTTCTTT. It specifies CASGLVVIQGRTEAFF.

The gene calls are TRBV28 and TRBJ1-1, with D unresolved. Germline V CDR1 and CDR2: MDHEN, SYDVKM. Trimming removed 3 bases from V and 4 bases from J, with 6 bases in between. This CDR3 comprises 12 residues. CDR3 protein: CASSLEVTEAFF. CDR3 nucleotide sequence: TGTGCCAGCAGTTTGGAGGTCACTGAAGCTTTCTTT.

The chain links TRBV13 to TRBJ2-1; 7 bases match TRBD2. The V gene end was trimmed by 5 bases and the J gene end by 8 bases; junction bases not matched to a gene: 12. Looked up from germline, CDR1 is PRHDT and CDR2 is FYEKMQ (reference sequence). The CDR3 is 15 amino acids. CDR3 sequence reads: CASSVWDYPNDEQFF. CDR3 nucleotide sequence: TGTGCCAGCAGCGTATGGGACTACCCCAACGATGAGCAGTTCTTC.

V is TRBV30 and J is TRBJ1-1; possible D gene TRBD1, 6 bases. Trimming took off 4 bases at V and 2 bases at J, with 20 bases between the two ends. From germline, CDR1 is GTSNPN and CDR2 SVGIG (reference sequence). The CDR3 loop spans 16 amino acids. The CDR3 region is CAWISRVGQLNTEAFF. CDR3 nucleotides: TGTGCCTGGATTAGCCGAGTCGGACAGCTCAACACTGAAGCTTTCTTT.

V is TRBV7-9 and J is TRBJ2-2, with TRBD2 matching 8 bases. CDR1 and CDR2 from the germline V gene are SEHNR and FQNEAQ (reference sequence). The CDR3 spans 17 residues. The ends lost 3 bases at V and 7 bases at J; junction bases unmatched: 13. CDR3 sequence (DNA): TGTGCCAGCAGCTTTCCCCACAACGGGAGGGCCGACGGGGAGCTGTTTTTT. It encodes CASSFPHNGRADGELFF.

The J gene is TRBJ1-1, the V gene TRBV5-1; TRBD1 might be the D (5 bases). This CDR3 is built from 14 residues. Germline CDR1 SGHRS, CDR2 YFSETQ. Trimming stripped 0 bases from V and 10 bases from J, with 16 bases between. CDR3 residues: CASSLESRSGGAFF. CDR3 DNA: TGCGCCAGCAGCTTGGAGTCGAGGTCGGGGGGAGCTTTCTTT.

The CDR3 loop reads CASSYSRGGETQYF. In DNA form, the CDR3 reads TGTGCCAGCAGTTACTCGCGGGGTGGGGAGACCCAGTACTTC. This chain uses TRBV6-6 with TRBJ2-5, with a tentative D call TRBD2 (6 bases). V lost 0 bases and J 5 bases, leaving 10 bases between the germline ends. The CDR3 runs to 14 residues. Germline loops: CDR1 MNHNY, CDR2 SVGAGI (reference sequence).

The chain joins TRBV27 to TRBJ1-1; D is undetermined. This CDR3 is built from 13 residues. CDR1 is MNHEY, CDR2 SMNVEV, per germline (reference sequence). The ends were cut back, 4 bases at V and 0 bases at J, with 6 bases in the middle. Written as DNA, the CDR3 is TGTGCCAGCAGTTCGGTCTTGAACACTGAAGCTTTCTTT. Translating it yields CASSSVLNTEAFF.

This rearrangement joins TRBV11-2 to TRBJ1-1; D remains ambiguous. Trimming pared 4 bases from V and 6 bases from J, leaving 9 bases between. This CDR3 is 12 amino acids long. Germline V CDR1 and CDR2: SGHAT, FQNNGV. DNA for the CDR3: TGTGCCAGCAGCTCCTTTTTCTCTGAAGCTTTCTTT. Amino acid sequence: CASSSFFSEAFF. The variable domain in full, with the rest retrieved from reference TRBV11-2 and TRBJ1-1, is EAGVAQSPRYKIIEKRQSVAFWCNPISGHATLYWYQQILGQGPKLLIQFQNNGVVDDSQLPKDRFSAERLKGVDSTLKIQPAKLEDSAVYLCASSSFFSEAFFGQGTRLTVV.

The V and J genes are TRBV19 and TRBJ2-3; D gene ambiguous. Germline CDR1 and CDR2: LNHDA and SQIVND (reference sequence). V lost 3 bases, J lost 6 bases, and 7 bases lay in between. This CDR3 is built from 12 residues. CDR3 in DNA: TGTGCCAGTAGTATTTTTTCGGATACGCAGTATTTT. The encoded protein is CASSIFSDTQYF.

The chain links TRBV5-5 to TRBJ1-1, with TRBD1 as a possible D gene (5 bases). V was pared by 1 base and J by 1 base, with 11 bases between. CDR1 is SGHKS, CDR2 YYEKEE, per germline (reference sequence). The CDR3 has 15 amino acids. The CDR3 spells CASSLWGTTNTEAFF. For the CDR3, the DNA is TGTGCCAGCAGCTTGTGGGGGACTACGAACACTGAAGCTTTCTTT. Complete variable domain (other parts from reference TRBV5-5 and TRBJ1-1): DAGVTQSPTHLIKTRGQQVTLRCSPISGHKSVSWYQQVLGQGPQFIFQYYEKEERGRGNFPDRFSARQFPNYSSELNVNALLLGDSALYLCASSLWGTTNTEAFFGQGTRLTVV.

The chain links TRBV29-1 to TRBJ2-1, with 8 nucleotides matching TRBD1. Germline CDR1 and CDR2: SQVTM and ANQGSEA. CDR3 length equals 12 residues. With 5 bases clipped from V and 7 bases from J, the junction kept 4 bases outside the gene matches. The CDR3 DNA reads TGCAGCGTTCAGGGGGCAGAAAATGAGCAGTTCTTC. Protein sequence: CSVQGAENEQFF.

V and J are TRBV6-5 and TRBJ1-2, with D possibly TRBD1 on 5 matching bases. Between the trimmed V and J ends, which lost 5 bases and 8 bases, there was a span of 21 bases. Germline assignment: CDR1 MNHEY and CDR2 SVGAGI. This CDR3 has 15 residues. CDR3 nucleotide sequence: TGTGCCAGCAGTCCCGGAGGTGGAGGGGTGAGCGGCTACACCTTC. It codes for CASSPGGGGVSGYTF.

The J gene is TRBJ2-2, the V gene TRBV5-1; 7 bases agree with TRBD1. CDR1 is SGHRS, CDR2 YFSETQ, per germline. Trimming took 4 bases from V and 1 from J; bases not matched to a gene: 1. The CDR3 totals 14 residues. The CDR3 reads CASSRQGNTGELFF. The CDR3 coding sequence is TGCGCCAGCAGCCGACAGGGGAACACCGGGGAGCTGTTTTTT. The variable domain in full, completed from reference TRBV5-1 and TRBJ2-2, reads KAGVTQTPRYLIKTRGQQVTLSCSPISGHRSVSWYQQTPGQGLQFLFEYFSETQRNKGNFPGRFSGRQFSNSRSEMNVSTLELGDSALYLCASSRQGNTGELFFGEGSRLTVL.